Below, 9 T cell receptor beta chains from the same sample are listed, as sequenced in a study of cytomegalovirus exposure and HLA in healthy donors. 60 Vbeta and 13 Jbeta primers were used in PCR. Sequencing used immunoSEQ multiplex PCR; TCRdb keeps in-frame clones, though not all of them. Found here are roughly 50,000 clones; the top ten clones hold roughly 12%. The sequenced sample consisted of PBMCs. These receptors originate from a woman aged 55-69 years in good health and CMV-seropositive.

The chain combines TRBV2 with TRBJ1-6; D ambiguous. Between the trimmed V and J ends, which lost 6 bases and 11 bases, there was a span of 8 bases. This CDR3 spans 11 amino acids. Germline V gives CDR1 SNHLY, CDR2 FYNNEI. The chain's CDR3 is CASRENAPLHF. The CDR3 DNA is TGTGCCAGCAGGGAGAACGCACCCCTCCACTTT.

This chain connects TRBV18 to TRBJ1-6; 7 positions agree with TRBD1. Germline assignment: CDR1 KGHSH and CDR2 LQKENI. The V segment lost 6 bases and the J segment 0 bases; nucleotides outside the gene matches: 8. The CDR3 sequence is 17 residues long. The CDR3 nucleotides are TGTGCCAGCTCCCCAAGACAGGGAGGCTCCTATAATTCACCCCTCCACTTT. It yields the protein CASSPRQGGSYNSPLHF.

V usage is TRBV9 and J usage is TRBJ1-3, with D maybe TRBD1 (5 bases). This CDR3 spans 13 amino acids. Trimming removed 6 bases from V and 0 bases from J, with 7 bases in between. Per germline, CDR1 SGDLS and CDR2 YYNGEE. CDR3 amino acids: CASNQGSGNTIYF. DNA of the CDR3: TGTGCCAGCAACCAGGGCTCTGGAAACACCATATATTTT.

This sequence joins TRBV29-1 and TRBJ2-3; D possibly corresponds to TRBD2 (7 bases). Deletions cut 6 bases from V and 7 bases from J, with 17 bases between. Germline assignment: CDR1 SQVTM and CDR2 ANQGSEA. The CDR3 consists of 13 residues. The CDR3 loop is CSVPGAGENTQYF. CDR3 in DNA: TGCAGCGTCCCGGGGGCGGGGGAAAATACGCAGTATTTT.

The V call is TRBV5-1, the J call TRBJ2-1; 9 nucleotides agree with TRBD2. From germline, CDR1 is SGHRS and CDR2 YFSETQ. This CDR3 is 15 amino acids long. V trimming: 4 bases; J trimming: 3 bases; junction bases outside the gene matches: 5. DNA for the CDR3: TGCGCCAGCAGCCCCCTAGCGGGGTTCTACAATGAGCAGTTCTTC. This sequence encodes CASSPLAGFYNEQFF.

This CDR3 reads CASSSRGGSADTQYF. In nucleotides, the CDR3 is TGCGCCAGCAGCTCCCGCGGGGGGAGTGCAGATACGCAGTATTTT. J is TRBJ2-3 and V is TRBV5-1, with 8 bases fitting TRBD2. CDR1 and CDR2 (germline): SGHRS, YFSETQ. The CDR3 spans 15 residues. V was pared by 3 bases and J by 4 bases, with 7 bases of the junction left unmatched.

As to this clone: One end of the junction fails to match germline, which may point to a read error. This chain connects TRBV7-7 to TRBJ2-2; the match to TRBD1 covers 10 bases. The CDR3 extends over 14 amino acids. The germline V gene has CDR1 SSHAT and CDR2 FNYEAQ (reference sequence). This CDR3 reads CASSRTGGAGELFF. CDR3 coding DNA: TGTGCTAGCAGTAGGACAGGGGGAGCCGGGGAGCTGTTTTTT.

The rearrangement joins TRBV6-5 to TRBJ1-1, with D hard to call. This CDR3 contains 11 residues. Germline V gene lookup returns CDR1 MNHEY and CDR2 SVGAGI. CDR3 sequence reads: CAVGVSTEAFF. CDR3 DNA sequence: TGTGCTGTCGGGGTAAGCACTGAAGCTTTCTTT.

The chain links TRBV18 to TRBJ2-3; TRBD1 matches at 8 bases. Trimming at V came to 4 bases and at J to 3 bases, leaving 6 bases not matched to a gene. The CDR3 is made up of 15 amino acids. Germline values: CDR1 KGHSH, CDR2 LQKENI. CDR3 protein: CASSLGTGFTDTQYF. The CDR3 DNA is TGTGCCAGCTCACTGGGGACAGGCTTTACAGATACGCAGTATTTT. Filled out from reference TRBV18 and TRBJ2-3, the complete variable domain reads NAGVMQNPRHLVRRRGQEARLRCSPMKGHSHVYWYRQLPEEGLKFMVYLQKENIIDESGMPKERFSAEFPKEGPSILRIQQVVRGDSAAYFCASSLGTGFTDTQYFGPGTRLTVL.